This is a list of T cell receptor beta chains from one sample in a study of T cell repertoires in cytomegalovirus infection. These receptors' antigens are unknown. TCRdb re-analysed the reads in MiXCR, keeping a single row per CDR3 protein. Of about 110,000 distinct CDR3 sequences in the sample, approximately 45% were seen once. The starting material was CD8+ T cells from cultured PBMCs, obtained from culture after CMV antigen stimulation. The source is a human donor in good health (CMV status not recorded). Some clones in this sample may be carry-over from other donors' samples. CDR3s leave out the opening cysteine and the closing phenylalanine or tryptophan.

J gene	V gene	CDR3 protein
TRBJ2-1	TRBV7-3	ASSTGLAGEAQF
TRBJ2-1	TRBV4-1	ASSGASTDHEQF
TRBJ2-1	TRBV9	ASSEGGYNEQF
TRBJ2-7	TRBV4-1	ASSQTAGGASYEQY
TRBJ1-1	TRBV20-1	SASGNAPEAF
TRBJ1-1	TRBV14	ASSQDHSVTSEAF
TRBJ2-5	TRBV7-6	ASSYRQGKTQY
TRBJ1-5	TRBV9	ASSTGGYSNQPQH
TRBJ1-1	TRBV20-1	SAFSSLSNTEAF
TRBJ2-1	TRBV7-3	ASSPTGTAYNEQF
TRBJ2-7	TRBV9	ASSVVAGTHEQY
TRBJ2-7	TRBV2	ASRDGQPYEQY
TRBJ2-1	TRBV5-4	ASSLVTGTGNEQF
TRBJ2-5	TRBV7-6	ASSLAGRRIQETQY
TRBJ1-5	TRBV7-8	ASSPDSINQPQH
TRBJ2-4	TRBV7-9	ASSLNNGGAKNIQY
TRBJ2-1	TRBV6-4	ASSTEAGGLDEQF
TRBJ2-7	TRBV14	ASSHTHRDRTYEQY
TRBJ2-4	TRBV4-1	ASSQDEGLNIQY
TRBJ2-7	TRBV2	ASSGRTSYEQY
TRBJ2-7	TRBV12-3/TRBV12-4	ASSFAGGQSYEQY
TRBJ1-2	TRBV7-9	ASSPRTGVGYGYT
TRBJ1-5	TRBV9	ASSVGGTLDQPQH
TRBJ2-1	TRBV7-4	ASSTTWEGSSYNEQF
TRBJ2-1	TRBV12-3/TRBV12-4	ASSQSTGSSYNEQF
TRBJ2-5	TRBV7-8	ASSFSSETQY
TRBJ2-1	TRBV7-9	ASSLEGQAGGGEQF
TRBJ1-1	TRBV29-1	SVTGTGGTEAF
TRBJ1-5	TRBV4-1	ASSVRQGGQPQH
TRBJ2-2	TRBV27	ASSFRGRTSGPTGELF
TRBJ2-1	TRBV7-9	ASSPRGGTSYNEQF
TRBJ2-2	TRBV2	ASSDEGSYTGELF
TRBJ1-2	TRBV7-9	ASIDNNGYT
TRBJ1-1	TRBV27	ASSLGGGIGTEAF
TRBJ1-6	TRBV28	ASSSPNSPLH
TRBJ2-6	TRBV19	ASSIVGLGANVLT
TRBJ2-7	TRBV7-9	ASSDGRGFYEQY
TRBJ1-1	TRBV7-9	ASSLTSGPQNTEAF
TRBJ2-5	TRBV13	ASSSQGSQETQY
TRBJ1-6	TRBV4-1	ASSQEGAPGNSPLH
TRBJ2-7	TRBV7-6	ASSLDRGLIYEQY
TRBJ2-7	TRBV12-3/TRBV12-4	ASLSGAGYEQY
TRBJ2-7	TRBV6-5	ASSSGDGGLFPGLEQY